This T cell receptor (beta chain) was captured by sequencing in a study of Ad26.COV2.S vaccination and SARS-CoV-2 variants. Broader study findings: Substantial breadth was reported for post-vaccination spike-specific CD8+ and CD4+ T cells. TCR breadth and depth analyses may have underestimated total T cell responses. It was vaccine recipients, not placebo recipients, who had the higher spike-specific TCR breadth. Vaccine and placebo groups showed comparable non-spike TCR breadth.

Germline V CDR1 and CDR2: SGDLS, YYNGEE. Trimming cost V 4 bases and J 3 bases, with 14 bases left between them. This CDR3 has 15 amino acids. Here immunoSEQ multiplex PCR was the method, and the copy in TCRdb shows in-frame clones only, minus some. The sample holds about 180,000 clones, around 88% seen once. Concerning this clone itself: What it binds is unknown.

This specimen was peripheral blood, taken after recovery from COVID-19. The J gene is TRBJ2-4, the V gene TRBV9; tentatively, D is TRBD2 (5 bases). The clonotype originates from a human donor who had recovered from COVID-19. The CDR3 reads CASSQGGDGKNIQYF. The CDR3 DNA sequence: TGTGCCAGCAGCCAAGGAGGCGATGGCAAAAACATTCAGTACTTC.